This T cell receptor beta chain was recorded in a study of human T cells and chemical hapten exposure. V was pared by 6 bases and J by 2 bases, with 2 bases of the junction left unmatched. This CDR3 contains 13 residues. Germline V lookup: CDR1 MDHEN, CDR2 SYDVKM. Time point denoted: pre-sensitization, week 0. As for treatment: therapeutic diphenylcyclopropenone sensitization with weekly scalp DPC. TCRdb redid the calling of the RACE reads with MiXCR, one entry per CDR3 protein. The sample has a few hundred thousand distinct CDR3 sequences, 5.5% seen once; the top ten hold under 9.5%. The receptor comes from a woman aged 18-29 years with alopecia areata. Some clones in this sample may be carry-over from other donors' samples. Here the sequenced sample was whole blood, taken in connection with sensitization to the hapten diphenylcyclopropenone (DPC). V and J are TRBV28 and TRBJ1-1, with 8 bases that match TRBD1. The CDR3 DNA is TGTGCCAGCAGGACAGGGGCCAACACTGAAGCTTTCTTT. Encoded protein: CASRTGANTEAFF. Supplemented by reference TRBV28 and TRBJ1-1, the full variable domain reads DVKVTQSSRYLVKRTGEKVFLECVQDMDHENMFWYRQDPGLGLRLIYFSYDVKMKEKGDIPEGYSVSREKKERFSLILESASTNQTSMYLCASRTGANTEAFFGQGTRLTVV.